These 31 T cell receptor beta chains originate from one sample sequenced in a study of cytomegalovirus exposure and HLA in healthy donors. The PCR was carried out with 60 Vbeta primers and 13 Jbeta primers. The protocol was immunoSEQ multiplex PCR, while the TCRdb copy is restricted to in-frame clones and leaves out a portion. The table lists approximately 170,000 clones, just over 70% of them singletons. Sequences were obtained from PBMCs. These receptors originate from a young man in good health and CMV-seropositive.

The chain links TRBV6-1 to TRBJ1-1, with 7 bases lining up with TRBD1. Germline CDR1 reads MNHNS; CDR2 reads SASEGT. The V gene end was trimmed by 4 bases and the J gene end by 1 base; junction bases not matched to a gene: 3. CDR3 length equals 14 residues. The CDR3 coding sequence is TGTGCCAGCAGTGTGGACAGGCCGAACACTGAAGCTTTCTTT. It yields the protein CASSVDRPNTEAFF.

The chain links TRBV5-6 to TRBJ1-2; D gene unclear. Germline assignment: CDR1 SGHDT and CDR2 YYEEEE. The V and J ends lost 0 bases and 1 base respectively, with 10 bases between them. The CDR3 sequence is 15 residues long. CDR3 loop: CASSLGGPGNYGYTF. The CDR3 nucleotides read TGTGCCAGCAGCTTGGGTGGGCCAGGTAACTATGGCTACACCTTC. Filled out from reference TRBV5-6 and TRBJ1-2, the complete variable domain reads DAGVTQSPTHLIKTRGQQVTLRCSPKSGHDTVSWYQQALGQGPQFIFQYYEEEERQRGNFPDRFSGHQFPNYSSELNVNALLLGDSALYLCASSLGGPGNYGYTFGSGTRLTVV.

There are a few counts of this clone. The V call is TRBV2, the J call TRBJ2-3; possibly TRBD2 for D (6 bases). Germline V gene data show CDR1 as SNHLY and CDR2 as FYNNEI. The CDR3 extends over 16 amino acids. Deletions cut 6 bases from V and 0 bases from J, with 16 bases between. CDR3 in amino acids: CASSAIGSGSTDTQYF. The CDR3 DNA is TGTGCCAGCAGCGCCATCGGGAGCGGGAGCACAGATACGCAGTATTTT.

CDR3 sequence (DNA): TGTGCCAGCAGCCTACAGGGTGGCACAGATACGCAGTATTTT. Its protein product is CASSLQGGTDTQYF. The chain links TRBV11-1 to TRBJ2-3; D possibly corresponds to TRBD1 (6 bases). The V gene's germline CDR1 is SGHAT and CDR2 FQDESV (reference sequence). With 5 bases removed from V and 1 base from J, the gap between germline ends came to 10 bases. The CDR3 loop spans 14 amino acids.

This clone was seen once. As DNA, the CDR3 is TGTGCCAGCAGCACCCAGAAGACTGAAGCTTTCTTT. Translated, it gives CASSTQKTEAFF. The rearrangement uses TRBV7-9 and TRBJ1-1; no reliable D call. CDR1 and CDR2 (germline): SEHNR, FQNEAQ (reference sequence). The CDR3 has 12 residues. V was shortened by 5 bases and J by 5 bases, with 9 bases between the two germline ends.

The rearrangement joins TRBV19 to TRBJ2-1; 11 positions match TRBD2. This CDR3 is built from 17 residues. The J segment lost 0 bases and the V segment lost 3 bases, leaving 4 bases of the junction unmatched. CDR1 and CDR2 (germline): LNHDA, SQIVND (reference sequence). The CDR3 protein is CASSMGGLAGSYNEQFF. CDR3 nucleotides: TGTGCCAGTAGTATGGGCGGACTAGCGGGCTCCTACAATGAGCAGTTCTTC.

V is TRBV4-1 and J is TRBJ2-1; TRBD2 might be the D (6 bases). Trimming took 0 bases from V and 12 from J, leaving 15 bases between them. Germline V gene sequence: CDR1 MGHRA, CDR2 YSYEKL. This CDR3 comprises 14 residues. The CDR3: CASSQDLGGRAQFF. The CDR3 region has the DNA TGCGCCAGCAGCCAAGATCTGGGGGGTCGGGCGCAGTTCTTC.

The V and J genes are TRBV2 and TRBJ1-1; 9 bases agree with TRBD1. The V segment lost 6 bases and the J segment 2 bases; nucleotides outside the gene matches: 13. The germline gives CDR1 SNHLY, CDR2 FYNNEI. The length of the CDR3 is 17 residues. The CDR3 DNA is TGTGCCAGCAGCCGACACAGGGGGCTTGACGGAAACACTGAAGCTTTCTTT. The encoded protein is CASSRHRGLDGNTEAFF.

This clone was detected only a few times. The rearrangement joins TRBV30 to TRBJ1-1; D gene unclear. Per germline, CDR1 GTSNPN and CDR2 SVGIG (reference sequence). This CDR3 spans 14 amino acids. V lost 0 bases to trimming and J lost 10 bases, with 18 bases between them. In DNA form, the CDR3 reads TGTGCCTGGAGTGTATCGGGGAGTGATGGGCGAGCTTTCTTT. The encoded protein is CAWSVSGSDGRAFF.

The CDR3, as DNA: TGTGCCAGCAGTGAAGGGGGGGGATTCGATGGCTACACCTTC. This gives the protein CASSEGGGFDGYTF. The V gene is TRBV2, the J gene TRBJ1-2, with D possibly being TRBD1 (5 bases). Germline V gene sequence: CDR1 SNHLY, CDR2 FYNNEI. The V and J ends lost 1 base and 6 bases respectively, with 12 bases between them. The length of the CDR3 is 14 residues. Looking up the rest from reference TRBV2 and TRBJ1-2 gives the full variable domain: EPEVTQTPSHQVTQMGQEVILRCVPISNHLYFYWYRQILGQKVEFLVSFYNNEISEKSEIFDDQFSVERPDGSNFTLKIRSTKLEDSAMYFCASSEGGGFDGYTFGSGTRLTVV.

J is TRBJ2-3 and V is TRBV7-3; D gene uncertain. The germline CDR1 and CDR2 sequences are SGHTA and FQGTGA. There are 16 residues in the CDR3. Trimming removed 2 bases at V and 6 bases at J, with 18 bases between. CDR3 sequence (DNA): TGTGCCAGCAGCTTAGGTCTTTCCCCAGGTTCCGATACGCAGTATTTT. Translating gives CASSLGLSPGSDTQYF. The entire variable domain, with the rest obtained from reference TRBV7-3 and TRBJ2-3, is as follows: GAGVSQTPSNKVTEKGKYVELRCDPISGHTALYWYRQSLGQGPEFLIYFQGTGAADDSGLPNDRFFAVRPEGSVSTLKIQRTERGDSAVYLCASSLGLSPGSDTQYFGPGTRLTVL.

This clone was seen once. CDR3 amino acids: CASSWTGYYGYTF. The CDR3 region has the DNA TGTGCCAGCAGTTGGACAGGCTACTATGGCTACACCTTC. The rearrangement links TRBV6-5 to TRBJ1-2, with 7 bases fitting TRBD1. Trimming cost V 4 bases and J 3 bases; bases outside gene matches: 2. The CDR3 covers 13 residues. Germline CDR1 is MNHEY and CDR2 is SVGAGI.

The gene calls are TRBV11-2 and TRBJ1-5; TRBD1 matches at 8 bases. Losses at the gene ends were 3 bases for V and 7 bases for J; bases not matched to a gene: 5. The CDR3 is 14 residues long. From germline, CDR1 is SGHAT and CDR2 FQNNGV. As DNA, the CDR3 is TGTGCCAGCAGCTTGGACAGGGTGGGCCAGCCCCAGCATTTT. Translation gives CASSLDRVGQPQHF.

The chain recombines TRBV10-2 with TRBJ2-7; D is undetermined. V gave up 6 bases and J gave up 3 bases, with 18 bases separating them. This CDR3 is built from 15 residues. Germline V gene sequence: CDR1 WSHSY, CDR2 SAAADI. The CDR3 is CASSPPPGAIYEQYV. The CDR3 nucleotides are TGCGCCAGCAGCCCTCCCCCCGGAGCCATCTACGAGCAGTACGTC.

The CDR3 loop reads CASRVELAGVNEQFF. The CDR3 DNA reads TGTGCCAGCAGAGTGGAACTAGCGGGAGTTAATGAGCAGTTCTTC. This chain links TRBV6-5 with TRBJ2-1; 11 positions match TRBD2. The CDR3 totals 15 residues. The germline gives CDR1 MNHEY, CDR2 SVGAGI. V gave up 6 bases and J gave up 7 bases; unmatched junction bases: 8.

The rearrangement joins TRBV27 to TRBJ2-7; a possible D gene is TRBD2 (6 bases). CDR1 and CDR2 from the germline V gene are MNHEY and SMNVEV (reference sequence). This CDR3 is built from 15 residues. Trimming cost V 3 bases and J 1 base, with 13 bases left between them. The CDR3 loop is CASSLGSGGSYEQYV. As DNA, the CDR3 is TGTGCCAGCAGTTTGGGTAGCGGAGGTTCCTACGAGCAGTACGTC.

V and J are TRBV27 and TRBJ1-1; D might be TRBD1 (5 bases). The CDR3 sequence is 15 residues long. Trimming took off 8 bases at V and 1 base at J, with 17 bases between the two ends. Germline V gene data show CDR1 as MNHEY and CDR2 as SMNVEV (reference sequence). In DNA, the CDR3 is TGTGCCAGCTCCCGGGGGGGGGACGGGAACACTGAAGCTTTCTTT. Protein product: CASSRGGDGNTEAFF.

The gene calls are TRBV27 and TRBJ2-7, with D uncertain. The germline V gene encodes CDR1 MNHEY and CDR2 SMNVEV (reference sequence). The CDR3 length is 13 residues. V was pared by 0 bases and J by 6 bases, with 9 bases between. The CDR3, as DNA: TGTGCCAGCAGTTTATCGAACGGGTTCGAGCAGTACGTC. The encoded protein is CASSLSNGFEQYV.

The gene calls are TRBV4-1 and TRBJ2-2; D might be TRBD1 (6 bases). Trimming removed 4 bases at V and 5 bases at J, with 14 bases between. CDR3 size: 15 residues. From germline, CDR1 is MGHRA and CDR2 YSYEKL. CDR3 in DNA: TGCGCCAGCAGCCTCTCGGGACAAAGTACCGGGGAGCTGTTTTTT. Translation: CASSLSGQSTGELFF.

The V gene is TRBV6-1, the J gene TRBJ1-5, with a possible D match to TRBD1 (6 bases). The CDR3 has 13 amino acids. V dropped 8 bases and J dropped 6 bases, with 14 bases sitting between them. Germline V lookup: CDR1 MNHNS, CDR2 SASEGT. This chain's CDR3 is CASLGGAGQPQHF. CDR3 nucleotide sequence: TGTGCCAGCTTAGGGGGGGCCGGTCAGCCCCAGCATTTT.

The chain recombines TRBV5-5 with TRBJ2-1, with 10 nucleotides matching TRBD2. The J segment lost 0 bases and the V segment lost 4 bases, leaving 1 base of the junction unmatched. The germline V gene has CDR1 SGHKS and CDR2 YYEKEE (reference sequence). The CDR3 runs to 15 residues. In DNA form, the CDR3 reads TGTGCCAGCAGCAGACTAGCGGGCTCCTACAATGAGCAGTTCTTC. It codes for CASSRLAGSYNEQFF.

The chain recombines TRBV4-2 with TRBJ2-2; D remains unclear. Per the germline V gene, CDR1 is LGHNA and CDR2 is YNFKEQ. The V end lost 0 bases, the J end lost 1 base, and 12 bases lay between the germline ends. This CDR3 is 17 amino acids long. CDR3 sequence (DNA): TGTGCCAGCAGCCAAGATGTCCGCAGAGGGAACACCGGGGAGCTGTTTTTT. Encoded protein: CASSQDVRRGNTGELFF.

The chain has TRBV7-3 and TRBJ2-1, with 9 bases aligning to TRBD2. CDR1 is SGHTA, CDR2 FQGTGA, per germline. There are 19 residues in the CDR3. The trim removed 5 bases at V and 8 bases at J, leaving 22 bases unmatched. CDR3 protein: CASSQTTGGGLAGFHEQFF. The CDR3 coding sequence is TGTGCCAGCAGCCAGACAACTGGGGGAGGTCTAGCGGGGTTTCATGAGCAGTTCTTC.

This chain joins TRBV18 and TRBJ1-2; 7 positions match TRBD1. This CDR3 comprises 15 residues. CDR1 KGHSH and CDR2 LQKENI come from the germline V gene. The trim removed 1 base at V and 4 bases at J, leaving 6 bases unmatched. The CDR3 region has the DNA TGTGCCAGCTCACCACTTGACAGGGTGGCCTATGGCTACACCTTC. Translation: CASSPLDRVAYGYTF.

V usage is TRBV11-1 and J usage is TRBJ1-1; 7 nucleotides line up with TRBD1. The CDR3 is 15 amino acids. CDR1 and CDR2 from the germline V gene are SGHAT and FQDESV (reference sequence). V was pared by 3 bases and J by 2 bases, with 6 bases of the junction left unmatched. This CDR3 reads CASSFRTGANTEAFF. The DNA for the CDR3 is TGTGCCAGCAGCTTTCGTACAGGGGCCAACACTGAAGCTTTCTTT.

V gene TRBV11-3 combines with J gene TRBJ2-3, with D possibly being TRBD1 (5 bases). Trimming shortened V by 1 base and J by 1 base, and 9 bases separated the two germline ends. This CDR3 spans 15 amino acids. Germline CDR1 SGHNT, CDR2 YENEEA. CDR3 coding DNA: TGTGCCAGCAGCTTAGGGGGCGTAGGCACAGATACGCAGTATTTT. Its protein product is CASSLGGVGTDTQYF.

In this sample, this clone turned up once. This chain connects TRBV28 to TRBJ1-1; D remains unclear. CDR1 and CDR2 (germline): MDHEN, SYDVKM. The CDR3 extends over 13 amino acids. V dropped 6 bases and J dropped 1 base, with 9 bases sitting between them. For the CDR3, the DNA is TGTGCCAGCAGACCACAGAGGAACACTGAAGCTTTCTTT. As protein: CASRPQRNTEAFF.

The rearrangement links TRBV10-3 to TRBJ1-1; D is ambiguous. This CDR3 contains 15 residues. Trimming removed 8 bases from V and 6 bases from J, with 22 bases in between. Germline V lookup: CDR1 ENHRY, CDR2 SYGVKD. CDR3 in DNA: TGTGCCATCGCTGGTGACCGGACTACCCCTCCTGAAGCTTTCTTT. Protein sequence: CAIAGDRTTPPEAFF.

The chain recombines TRBV28 with TRBJ1-5; TRBD1 aligns across 8 bases. CDR3 length equals 22 residues. Losses at the gene ends were 5 bases for V and 0 bases for J; bases not matched to a gene: 24. CDR1 MDHEN and CDR2 SYDVKM come from the germline V gene. CDR3 DNA sequence: TGTGCCAGCAGTCTAAGGGCCCGGACAGGGACTAGCCGGAACTATAGCAATCAGCCCCAGCATTTT. Translated: CASSLRARTGTSRNYSNQPQHF.

The J gene is TRBJ2-2, the V gene TRBV28, with a weak D call TRBD2 (5 bases). V was pared by 6 bases and J by 1 base, with 12 bases between. Germline lookup yields CDR1 MDHEN and CDR2 SYDVKM. The CDR3 has 15 residues. The CDR3 spells CASRRAGRNTGELFF. CDR3 nucleotides: TGTGCCAGCAGGAGGGCAGGAAGGAACACCGGGGAGCTGTTTTTT. The variable domain in full, with the rest retrieved from reference TRBV28 and TRBJ2-2, is DVKVTQSSRYLVKRTGEKVFLECVQDMDHENMFWYRQDPGLGLRLIYFSYDVKMKEKGDIPEGYSVSREKKERFSLILESASTNQTSMYLCASRRAGRNTGELFFGEGSRLTVL.

This clone was seen once. V gene TRBV11-2 combines with J gene TRBJ1-4, with a tentative D call TRBD1 (6 bases). CDR1 SGHAT and CDR2 FQNNGV come from the germline V gene. V was pared by 5 bases and J by 1 base, with 11 bases between. The CDR3 covers 15 residues. For the CDR3, the DNA is TGTGCCAGCAGCGAGGGGGACCGAACTAATGAAAAACTGTTTTTT. Translated, it gives CASSEGDRTNEKLFF.